This T cell receptor beta chain emerged from a study of T cell clonality in common variable immunodeficiency. Points from the study as a whole: Shared TCRbeta clones were fewer between CVID subjects than controls. Fewer deletions and N-nucleotide insertions were reportedly seen in common variable immunodeficiency TCR beta sequences.

This clone was detected ten times or more. Its specificity is unknown. The sequence runs out 3 residues before the end of the CDR3; the remainder is reconstructed from the germline J gene. Germline CDR1 and CDR2: SGDLS and YYNGEE. V was shortened by 3 bases and J by 2 bases, with 12 bases between the two germline ends. The CDR3 runs to 14 residues. This table comes from immunoSEQ multiplex PCR, and its TCRdb copy is limited to in-frame clones, with some not included. Sampling found around 45,000 clones, none seen once. The chain recombines TRBV9 with TRBJ2-7; possible D gene TRBD1, 5 bases. Sequencing input: peripheral blood mononuclear cells. This TCR was recovered from a person aged 18 to 75 in good health. The CDR3 bases that were read are TGTGCCAGCAGCGGGGGCTTAGCCGCCTACGAG. It encodes CASSGGLAAYE. The full CDR3 is CASSGGLAAYEQYF. Supplemented by reference TRBV9 and TRBJ2-7, the full variable domain reads DSGVTQTPKHLITATGQRVTLRCSPRSGDLSVYWYQQSLDQGLQFLIQYYNGEERAKGNILERFSAQQFPDLHSELNLSSLELGDSALYFCASSGGLAAYEQYFGPGTRLTVT.